One sample yielded the 9 T cell receptor beta chains listed below, sequenced in a study of CD8 T cells in Susac syndrome. Random hexamers were used to reverse transcribe roughly 0.5 to 1 ug of RNA. Each CDR3 protein is one row after TCRdb ran MiXCR on the immunoSEQ multiplex PCR reads. The repertoire includes 150,000 to 250,000 distinct CDR3 sequences, over 90% of them detected once, and roughly 0.094% sits in the top ten. What was sequenced was CD4+ T cells from PBMCs. The receptors stem from a human donor with multiple sclerosis.

The chain is built from TRBV11-2 and TRBJ1-4; possible D gene TRBD1, 5 bases. The CDR3 covers 13 residues. The V gene's germline CDR1 is SGHAT and CDR2 FQNNGV. V was shortened by 7 bases and J by 6 bases, with 12 bases between the two germline ends. CDR3 nucleotide sequence: TGTGCCAGCACCCGGGACGGACATGAAAAACTGTTTTTT. Amino acid sequence: CASTRDGHEKLFF.

The genes are TRBV7-2 and TRBJ1-2; D gene ambiguous. The V gene's germline CDR1 is SGHTA and CDR2 FQGNSA. The V and J ends lost 3 bases and 5 bases respectively, with 13 bases between them. CDR3 length equals 14 residues. CDR3 loop: CASSLSPAVYGYTF. Written as DNA, the CDR3 is TGTGCCAGCAGCTTGAGCCCGGCGGTGTATGGCTACACCTTC.

The chain couples TRBV30 to TRBJ2-3; a possible D gene is TRBD2 (5 bases). CDR1 and CDR2 from the germline V gene are GTSNPN and SVGIG (reference sequence). The CDR3 has 12 residues. Trimming shortened V by 2 bases and J by 6 bases, and 9 bases separated the two germline ends. DNA for the CDR3: TGTGCCTGGAGTCACACGGGGGATACGCAGTATTTT. It is translated as CAWSHTGDTQYF.

The chain carries TRBV29-1 and TRBJ1-2; D possibly corresponds to TRBD1 (6 bases). Trimming removed 7 bases from V and 8 bases from J, with 26 bases in between. Per germline, CDR1 SQVTM and CDR2 ANQGSEA. The CDR3 runs to 15 residues. CDR3 region: CSARRSEGELDGYTF. The CDR3 bases are TGCAGCGCCCGCCGCTCGGAGGGGGAGTTGGACGGCTACACCTTC.

V is TRBV10-3 and J is TRBJ2-6; D is unclear. The ends were cut back, 7 bases at V and 11 bases at J, with 9 bases in the middle. CDR3 length: 11 residues. Germline CDR1 is ENHRY and CDR2 is SYGVKD. CDR3 DNA: TGTGCCATCAAACGTGAGGACGTCCTGACTTTC. This gives the protein CAIKREDVLTF.

This chain uses TRBV30 with TRBJ1-2; D ambiguous. Germline CDR1 and CDR2: GTSNPN and SVGIG (reference sequence). The CDR3 loop spans 12 amino acids. The ends were cut back, 2 bases at V and 6 bases at J, with 10 bases in the middle. In DNA form, the CDR3 reads TGTGCCTGGAGTCCCGGCGGAGATGGCTACACCTTC. Its translation: CAWSPGGDGYTF.

The chain uses TRBV20-1 and TRBJ2-7; TRBD2 agrees at 7 bases. Germline V gives CDR1 DFQATT, CDR2 SNEGSKA (reference sequence). V shed 5 bases, J shed 3 bases, and the junction held 10 bases outside the gene matches. The CDR3 covers 14 residues. DNA of the CDR3: TGCAGTGCTCCACCCCCAGCGGGGCACTACGAGCAGTACTTC. Translating it yields CSAPPPAGHYEQYF.

The V and J genes are TRBV20-1 and TRBJ2-1; 9 nucleotides align to TRBD2. The V gene end was trimmed by 3 bases and the J gene end by 8 bases; junction bases not matched to a gene: 8. Germline CDR1 and CDR2: DFQATT and SNEGSKA (reference sequence). There are 14 residues in the CDR3. As DNA, the CDR3 is TGCAGTGCTAGGGGCGGGAGGGCCGAGGATGAGCAGTTCTTC. This encodes CSARGGRAEDEQFF.

This clonotype was observed a few times. This rearrangement joins TRBV29-1 to TRBJ1-1; tentatively, D is TRBD1 (6 bases). CDR3 length: 13 residues. Germline V gives CDR1 SQVTM, CDR2 ANQGSEA. Trimming pared 0 bases from V and 4 bases from J, leaving 9 bases between. The CDR3 protein is CSVEEQGGTEAFF. The CDR3 region has the DNA TGCAGCGTTGAAGAACAGGGAGGCACTGAAGCTTTCTTT.